This T cell receptor (beta chain) was profiled in a study of blood T cell repertoires in COVID-19. Whole-study context: Whether acute or convalescent, the COVID-19 samples came from the United States, Italy and Spain. The cDNA or gDNA used as material had been derived from T cells, B-cell-depleted T cells, or PBMCs.

Germline CDR1 and CDR2: MNHNY and SVGAGI (reference sequence). The J segment lost 3 bases and the V segment lost 8 bases, leaving 10 bases of the junction unmatched. This CDR3 is built from 15 residues. In the authors' workflow: Amplified reference gene primers provided the basis for estimating nucleated cell counts. Profiled with immunoSEQ multiplex PCR; TCRdb holds only in-frame clones, not every one. The D gene and trimming were derived from the DNA, and the V and J assignments and clone size from that table. The repertoire holds over 70,000 clones, with 85% to 90% as singletons. Sequences were obtained from peripheral blood. The TCR comes from a human donor in a cohort sampled during active COVID-19. The gene calls are TRBV6-6 and TRBJ1-2; 9 bases are a match to TRBD1. The CDR3 protein is CASGTGSGWDYGYTF. The DNA of the CDR3 is TGTGCCAGCGGGACAGGGTCGGGTTGGGACTATGGCTACACCTTC.